This T cell receptor beta chain was sequenced in a study of CD8+ T cells in alopecia areata. Across the study: Treatment comprised oral tofacitinib, 5 to 10 mg twice daily, in treated patients. Study-wide results and caveats: Patients displayed less clarity in TCR sharing than mice, a finding possibly related to HLA. Alopecia totalis/universalis scalp especially showed more expanded CD8+ clones than normal scalp.

Trimming cost V 4 bases and J 3 bases, with 12 bases left between them. CDR1 is SQVTM, CDR2 ANQGSEA, per germline. The length of the CDR3 is 14 residues. After isolation, RNA underwent reverse transcription to generate cDNA as the sequencing template. Assay used: immunoSEQ multiplex PCR; TCRdb lists only in-frame clones, some missing. The data contain tens of thousands of clones, 66% of them seen just once; the ten biggest clones take up roughly a quarter. With respect to this clone: The antigen is unknown.

Regarding treatment: oral pan-JAK inhibitor, 5-10 mg twice daily. V is TRBV29-1 and J is TRBJ1-4, with D unclear. Sample: CD8+ T cells sorted from blood, taken at week 24, from a patient treated with tofacitinib. The receptor was isolated from a human donor with alopecia areata. DNA of the CDR3: TGCAGCGTTGTCTCCGGGCTAGCTAATGAAAAACTGTTTTTT. Translating it yields CSVVSGLANEKLFF.